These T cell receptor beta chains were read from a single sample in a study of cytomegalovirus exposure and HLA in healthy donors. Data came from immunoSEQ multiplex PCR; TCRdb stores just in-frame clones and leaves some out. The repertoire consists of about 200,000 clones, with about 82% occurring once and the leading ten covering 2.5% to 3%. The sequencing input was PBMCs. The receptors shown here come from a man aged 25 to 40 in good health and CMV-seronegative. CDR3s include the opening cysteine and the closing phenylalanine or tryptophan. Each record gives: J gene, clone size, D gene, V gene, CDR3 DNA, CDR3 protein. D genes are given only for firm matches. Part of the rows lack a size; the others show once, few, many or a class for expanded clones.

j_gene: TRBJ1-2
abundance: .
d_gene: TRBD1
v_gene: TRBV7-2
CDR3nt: TGTGCCAGCAGCCCACGGGGCAGGGGGGACTATGGCTACACCTTC
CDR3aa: CASSPRGRGDYGYTF

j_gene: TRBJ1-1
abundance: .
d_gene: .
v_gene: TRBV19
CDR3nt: TGTGCCAGTAGTATTAAAGACCCCTCTAGCAATACTAACACTGAAGCTTTCTTT
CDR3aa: CASSIKDPSSNTNTEAFF

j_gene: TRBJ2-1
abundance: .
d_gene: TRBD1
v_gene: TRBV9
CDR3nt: TGTGCCAGCAGCGTAGCCGGTACAGGGGTCAATGAGCAGTTCTTC
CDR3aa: CASSVAGTGVNEQFF

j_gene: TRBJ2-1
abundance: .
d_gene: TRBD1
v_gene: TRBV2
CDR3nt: TGTGCCAGATCGACAGGGGCCGAAAGTGAGCAGTTCTTC
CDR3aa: CARSTGAESEQFF

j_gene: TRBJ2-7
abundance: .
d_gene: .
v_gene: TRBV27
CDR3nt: TGTGCCAGCAGTCTTACTAGTACAGGGGAGCAGTACTTC
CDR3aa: CASSLTSTGEQYF

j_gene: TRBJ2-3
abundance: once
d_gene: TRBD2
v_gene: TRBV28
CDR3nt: TGTGCCAGCTCCGGGACTAGCGGGGGGGCCGTAGATACGCAGTATTTT
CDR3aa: CASSGTSGGAVDTQYF

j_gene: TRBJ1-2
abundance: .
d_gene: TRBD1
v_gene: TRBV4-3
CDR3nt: TGCGCCAGCAGCCAAGTGGGACAGGTCGTTAGGGGCTACACCTTC
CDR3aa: CASSQVGQVVRGYTF

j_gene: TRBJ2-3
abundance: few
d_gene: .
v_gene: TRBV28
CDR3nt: TGTGCCAGCAGATGGAGGGGGGGGGCCACAGATACGCAGTATTTT
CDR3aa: CASRWRGGATDTQYF

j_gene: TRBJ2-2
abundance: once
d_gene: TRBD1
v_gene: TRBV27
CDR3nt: TGTGCCAGCACCTACAGGGGGTTCACCGGGGAGCTGTTTTTT
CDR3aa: CASTYRGFTGELFF

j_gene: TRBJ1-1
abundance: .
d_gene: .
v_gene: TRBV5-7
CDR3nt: TGTGCCAGCAGCTTGGCGGGGGGAACGGAGAACACTGAAGCTTTCTTT
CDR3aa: CASSLAGGTENTEAFF

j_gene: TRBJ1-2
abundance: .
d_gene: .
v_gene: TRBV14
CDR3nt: TGTGCCAGCAGCCAAGGGACAGCTTCTAACTATGGCTACACCTTC
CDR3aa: CASSQGTASNYGYTF

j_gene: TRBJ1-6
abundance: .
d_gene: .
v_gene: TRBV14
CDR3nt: TGTGCCAGCAGCCGTCTAGTCGAAACCCTCCACTTT
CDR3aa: CASSRLVETLHF

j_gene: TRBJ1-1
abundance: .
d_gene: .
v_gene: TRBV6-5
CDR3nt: TGTGCCAGCAGTTACTCGATAGGACAGAACACTGAAGCTTTCTTT
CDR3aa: CASSYSIGQNTEAFF

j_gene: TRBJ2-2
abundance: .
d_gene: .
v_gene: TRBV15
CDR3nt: TGTGCCACCTCGGGTGGCGGGGAGCTGTTTTTT
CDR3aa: CATSGGGELFF

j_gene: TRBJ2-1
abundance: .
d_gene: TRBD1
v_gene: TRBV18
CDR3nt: TGTGCCAGCTCACCGGGACAGGGACGCAGCAATGAGCAGTTCTTC
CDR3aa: CASSPGQGRSNEQFF

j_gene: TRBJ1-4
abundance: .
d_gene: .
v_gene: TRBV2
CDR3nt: TGTGCCAGCAGTGAAGAAACAGGTAGAGGTAGTGAAAAACTGTTTTTT
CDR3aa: CASSEETGRGSEKLFF

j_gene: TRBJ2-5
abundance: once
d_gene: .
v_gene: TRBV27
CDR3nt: TGTGCCAGCAGTTTAGGTGGACTGGGGGAGACCCAGTACTTC
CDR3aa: CASSLGGLGETQYF